The clone carrying this T cell receptor beta chain was seen repeatedly, ten times or more. Its antigen is unknown. As to time point: newly diagnosed GD, antithyroid drugs for less than 3 months. RNA isolated from PBMCs was used to make the TCR library. The guidelines of the American Thyroid Association were the basis for diagnosing Graves' disease. These data are taken from a study of regulatory T cells in long-lasting Graves disease. With iRepertoire HTBI primers and Arm-PCR of CDR3 regions, TCR beta libraries were built. In the original analysis: Identification yielded approximately 67 TRBV and 15 or so TRBJ segments across samples. TCRdb processed the multiplex PCR reads anew with MiXCR; each CDR3 protein has one entry. TCRdb's processing, not the authors' own work, is the source of the V and J calls. The profile shows about 350,000 distinct CDR3 sequences, around 15% of them singletons. The V gene's germline CDR1 is MDHEN and CDR2 SYDVKM. V lost 6 bases and J 6 bases, leaving 9 bases between the germline ends. The length of the CDR3 is 11 residues.

Study findings and constraints: A greater number of public clonotypes (2,741) was shared by persistent patients than by new patients (approximately 1,000).

These data also featured in a second study, about T cells in Graves' hyperthyroidism and ophthalmopathy.

Here the sequenced sample was peripheral blood mononuclear cells (PBMCs), taken at new diagnosis, from a patient treated with antithyroid drugs. The chain employs TRBV28 and TRBJ2-7; perhaps TRBD1 as D (5 bases). This receptor was identified in a woman between 18 and 29 years old with Graves disease. The CDR3 DNA follows: TGTGCCAGCAGCAAGGACATCGAGCAGTACTTC. This sequence encodes CASSKDIEQYF.